This TCR beta chain was observed in a study of identifying expanded T cells in peripheral blood. Whole-study results and caveats: Across healthy donors, higher total template counts meant significantly greater approximately two-week count variance.

Only in-frame clones appear in the TCRdb table, and some are missing; sequencing was by immunoSEQ multiplex PCR. In the table there are over 45,000 clones, about four fifths of which are singletons. V was pared by 1 base and J by 9 bases, with 9 bases of the junction left unmatched. CDR1 SGHNT and CDR2 YYREEE come from the germline V gene (reference sequence). CDR3 length: 16 amino acids. No infections or other immune events were documented during collection. Remarks on this clone: Its cognate antigen is unknown.

The chain has TRBV5-4 and TRBJ2-1; 11 positions match TRBD2. The sequencing input was blood. The TCR originated in a person aged 18 to 69 in good health. CDR3 DNA sequence: TGTGCCAGCAGCTTGCCCCGACTAGCGGGAAGCAGTGAGCAGTTCTTC. It codes for CASSLPRLAGSSEQFF. Looking up the rest from reference TRBV5-4 and TRBJ2-1 gives the full variable domain: ETGVTQSPTHLIKTRGQQVTLRCSSQSGHNTVSWYQQALGQGPQFIFQYYREEENGRGNFPPRFSGLQFPNYSSELNVNALELDDSALYLCASSLPRLAGSSEQFFGPGTRLTVL.